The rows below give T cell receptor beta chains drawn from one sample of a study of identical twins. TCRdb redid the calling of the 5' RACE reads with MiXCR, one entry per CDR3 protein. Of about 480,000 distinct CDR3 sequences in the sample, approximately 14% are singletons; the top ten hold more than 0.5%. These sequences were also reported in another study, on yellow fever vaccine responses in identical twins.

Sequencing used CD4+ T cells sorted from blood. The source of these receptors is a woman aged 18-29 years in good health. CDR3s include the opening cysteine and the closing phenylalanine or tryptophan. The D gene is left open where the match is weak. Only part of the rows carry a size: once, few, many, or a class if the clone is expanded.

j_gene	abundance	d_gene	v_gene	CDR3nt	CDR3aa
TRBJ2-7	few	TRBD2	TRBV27	TGTGCCAGCAGTTTCAGGGAGGGCGCCTACGAGCAGTACTTC	CASSFREGAYEQYF
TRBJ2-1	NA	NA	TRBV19	TGTGCCACTAGGGCCTTGAGCTCCTACAATGAGCAGTTCTTC	CATRALSSYNEQFF
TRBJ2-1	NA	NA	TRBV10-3	TGTGCCTTCGGGCGAGTTTCCGATGAGCAGTTCTTC	CAFGRVSDEQFF
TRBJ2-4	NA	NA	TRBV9	TGTGCCAGCAGCGTGTCCAGCTCCCACATTCAGTACTTC	CASSVSSSHIQYF
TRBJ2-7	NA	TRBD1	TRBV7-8	TGTGCCAGCAGCTCGGACAGGGAAAACGAGCAGTACTTC	CASSSDRENEQYF
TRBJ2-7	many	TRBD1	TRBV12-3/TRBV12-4	TGTGCCAGCTCGGTACCGGGACAGACCTACGAGCAGTACTTC	CASSVPGQTYEQYF
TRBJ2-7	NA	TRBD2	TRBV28	TGTGCCAGCAGGAATCCGGGACTAGCGGGACTATACGAGCAGTACTTC	CASRNPGLAGLYEQYF
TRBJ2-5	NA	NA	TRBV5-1	TGCGCCAGCAGCCTCCTTACAGGGCAGCAAGAGACCCAGTACTTC	CASSLLTGQQETQYF
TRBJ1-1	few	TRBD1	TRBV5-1	TGCGCCAGCAGCAGACAGGGGGCGGATGAAGCTTTCTTT	CASSRQGADEAFF
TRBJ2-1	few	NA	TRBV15	TGTGCCACCAGCAGAGATCATTTGGGGAACTCCTACAATGAGCAGTTCTTC	CATSRDHLGNSYNEQFF
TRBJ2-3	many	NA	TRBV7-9	TGTGCCAGCAGCTTAGAAGGGGCGCAAGATACGCAGTATTTT	CASSLEGAQDTQYF
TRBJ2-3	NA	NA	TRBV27	TGTGCCAGCAGTTTGTTCACGAGGACAGTTAGCACAGATACGCAGTATTTT	CASSLFTRTVSTDTQYF
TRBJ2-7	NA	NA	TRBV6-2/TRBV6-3	TGTGCCAGCAGTTACCCTCCAGGGGCACCCACCTACGAGCAGTACTTC	CASSYPPGAPTYEQYF
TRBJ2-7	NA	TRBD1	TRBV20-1	TGCAGTGCTAGAGATGACAGGGGGATCTACGAGCAGTACTTC	CSARDDRGIYEQYF
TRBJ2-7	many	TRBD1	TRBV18	TGTGCCAGCTCACCAGCGGACCCCTCAGGGGGAACCTACGAGCAGTACTTC	CASSPADPSGGTYEQYF
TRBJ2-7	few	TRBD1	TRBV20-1	TGCAGTGCTCTCCGGGACAGGGCCTACGAGCAGTACTTC	CSALRDRAYEQYF
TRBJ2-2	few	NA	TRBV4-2	TGTGCCAGCAGCCAAGGATCCGCGGGTACCGGGGAGCTGTTTTTT	CASSQGSAGTGELFF
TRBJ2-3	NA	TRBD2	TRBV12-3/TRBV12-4	TGTGCCAGCAGTGCTAGCGGGGCCGGACGAGGTACGCAGTATTTT	CASSASGAGRGTQYF
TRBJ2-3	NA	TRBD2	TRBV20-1	TGCAGTGCTAGAGATTGGGGGGGGAACACAGATACGCAGTATTTT	CSARDWGGNTDTQYF
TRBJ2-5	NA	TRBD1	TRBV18	TGTGCCAGCTCACCGACAGGGCAGTACCAAGAGACCCAGTACTTC	CASSPTGQYQETQYF
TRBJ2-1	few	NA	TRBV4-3	TGCGCCAGCAGCCAGGCCTCCTACAATGAGCAGTTCTTC	CASSQASYNEQFF
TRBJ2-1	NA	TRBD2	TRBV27	TGTGCCAGCAGTCGGGAGGCTAGCGGAGCCTACAATGAGCAGTTCTTC	CASSREASGAYNEQFF
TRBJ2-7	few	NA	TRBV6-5	TGTGCCAGCAGTCGTGGGGAGTACGAGCAGTACTTC	CASSRGEYEQYF
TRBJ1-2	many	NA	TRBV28	TGTGCCAGTCAACCGTCTAACTATGGCTACACCTTC	CASQPSNYGYTF
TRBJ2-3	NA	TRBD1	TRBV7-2	TGTGCCAGCAGCTTAGGGGACAGTTTCGCAGATACGCAGTATTTT	CASSLGDSFADTQYF
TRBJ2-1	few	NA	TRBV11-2	TGTGCCAGCAGCTTAGTTGGACAGAATGAGCAGTTCTTC	CASSLVGQNEQFF
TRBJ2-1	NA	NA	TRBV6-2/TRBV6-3	TGTGCCAGCAGTTGGCCCCTCATCAAAGGGACTGAGCAGTTCTTC	CASSWPLIKGTEQFF
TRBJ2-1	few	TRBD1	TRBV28	TGTGCCAGCAGTTTCCTTAATTTACGGGACAGGGTCTACAATGAGCAGTTCTTC	CASSFLNLRDRVYNEQFF
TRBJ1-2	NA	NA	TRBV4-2	TGTGCCAGCAGCCGGCTCAGCGGGACCGGTCAATCTAACTATGGCTACACCTTC	CASSRLSGTGQSNYGYTF
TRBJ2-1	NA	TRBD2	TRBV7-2	TGTGCCAGCAGCCTAGGGACTAGCAGCGAGAATGAGCAGTTCTTC	CASSLGTSSENEQFF
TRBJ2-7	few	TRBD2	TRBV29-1	TGCAGCGTCGCCGGACTAGCGGGGACGAGATCCTCCTACGAGCAGTACTTC	CSVAGLAGTRSSYEQYF
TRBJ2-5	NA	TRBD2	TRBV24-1	TGTGCCACCAGTGCCAGCGGGAGCGAGACCCAGTACTTC	CATSASGSETQYF
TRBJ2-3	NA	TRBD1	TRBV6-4	TGTGCCAGCAGTTTACAGGGGGCTGGAGATACGCAGTATTTT	CASSLQGAGDTQYF
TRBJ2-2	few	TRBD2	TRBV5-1	TGCGCCAGCAGCCAGACACAGCGGGAGCGGACCGGGGAGCTGTTTTTT	CASSQTQRERTGELFF
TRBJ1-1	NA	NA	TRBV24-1	TGTGCCACCAGTGGGGCGAACACTGAAGCTTTCTTT	CATSGANTEAFF
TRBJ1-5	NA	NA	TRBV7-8	TGTGCCAGCAGTTATGATCTGGGAGCCAATCAGCCCCAGCATTTT	CASSYDLGANQPQHF
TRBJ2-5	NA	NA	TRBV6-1	TGTGCCAGCAGATTTGGATGGGGGCAAGAGACCCAGTACTTC	CASRFGWGQETQYF
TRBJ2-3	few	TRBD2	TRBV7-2	TGTGCCAGCAGCTTATTTGGGGCGGGGGTCACAGATACGCAGTATTTT	CASSLFGAGVTDTQYF
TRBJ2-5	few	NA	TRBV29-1	TGCAGCGCTGTTAGTTACCAAGAGACCCAGTACTTC	CSAVSYQETQYF
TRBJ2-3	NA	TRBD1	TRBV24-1	TGTGCCACCAGTGAGGACAGGGTCGGGGGTGCAGATACGCAGTATTTT	CATSEDRVGGADTQYF
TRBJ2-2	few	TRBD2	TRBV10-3	TGTGCCATCAAGAATGCGGGAGGGGGCACCGGGGAGCTGTTTTTT	CAIKNAGGGTGELFF
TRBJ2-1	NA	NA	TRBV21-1	TGTGCCAGCAGAATAACCGGGACAGGGGCTGACAATGAGCAGTTCTTC	CASRITGTGADNEQFF
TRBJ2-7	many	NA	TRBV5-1	TGCGCCAGCAGCTTTAGGCGGGCTGATACCTACGAGCAGTACTTC	CASSFRRADTYEQYF
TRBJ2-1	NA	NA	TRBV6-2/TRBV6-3	TGTGCCAGCAGTTACAAATGGGAAGCCTACAATGAGCAGTTCTTC	CASSYKWEAYNEQFF
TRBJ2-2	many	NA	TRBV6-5	TGTGCCAGCAGTTACTTCGAGGGTGGGACCGGGGAGCTGTTTTTT	CASSYFEGGTGELFF
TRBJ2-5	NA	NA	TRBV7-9	TGTGCCAGCAGCCCCTCGGCGTACCAAGAGACCCAGTACTTC	CASSPSAYQETQYF
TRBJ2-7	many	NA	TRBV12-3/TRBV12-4	TGTGCCAGCAGTTTAAAGTACGAGCAGTACTTC	CASSLKYEQYF
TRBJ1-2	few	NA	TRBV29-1	TGCAGCGTTGGTGGGGGGAGCTATGGCTACACCTTC	CSVGGGSYGYTF
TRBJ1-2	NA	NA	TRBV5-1	TGCGCCAGCAGCCTGGACATCTCTAACTATGGCTACACCTTC	CASSLDISNYGYTF
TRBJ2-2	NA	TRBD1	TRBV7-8	TGTGCCAGCAGCAGGGACAGGGCTGGCACCGGGGAGCTGTTTTTT	CASSRDRAGTGELFF
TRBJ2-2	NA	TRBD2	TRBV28	TGTGCCAGCAGTTCACTAGCGGGAGGGTCGAACACCGGGGAGCTGTTTTTT	CASSSLAGGSNTGELFF
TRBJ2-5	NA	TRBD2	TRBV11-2	TGTGCCAGCAGAGACAGGCTAGCGGGAGGGCCTGGGGAGACCCAGTACTTC	CASRDRLAGGPGETQYF
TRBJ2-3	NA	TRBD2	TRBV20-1	TGCAGTGCTAGAGATTTCCTAGCGGGAGGAACAGATACGCAGTATTTT	CSARDFLAGGTDTQYF
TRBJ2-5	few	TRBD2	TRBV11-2	TGTGCCAGCAGCTTTAGTCGCGGGGGGATTCGAGAGACCCAGTACTTC	CASSFSRGGIRETQYF
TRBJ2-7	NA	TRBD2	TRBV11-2	TGTGCCAGCAGCCCCCTGGTGGGGACTAGCGGGCAAGCCTACGAGCAGTACTTC	CASSPLVGTSGQAYEQYF
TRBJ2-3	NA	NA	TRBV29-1	TGCAGCGTTGGGGCCGAGGGGCGTACGCAGTATTTT	CSVGAEGRTQYF
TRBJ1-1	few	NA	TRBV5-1	TGCGCCAGCAGCTTGGGAGGACAAATCACTGAAGCTTTCTTT	CASSLGGQITEAFF
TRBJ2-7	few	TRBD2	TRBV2	TGTGCCAGCAGTGCAGCGGGACTCGCGGAGTACTTC	CASSAAGLAEYF
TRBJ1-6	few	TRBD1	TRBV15	TGTGCCACCAGCCCCCTAGGACAGGCGGGTTCACCCCTCCACTTT	CATSPLGQAGSPLHF
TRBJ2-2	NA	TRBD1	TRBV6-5	TGTGCCAGCAGTTACTCGATACAGGGGGGCACCGGGGAGCTGTTTTTT	CASSYSIQGGTGELFF